This T cell receptor beta chain was sequenced for a study of PD-L1 blockade in urothelial cancer. Turning to the study itself: From 0 to 3 prior chemotherapy regimens had been given to the patients. Analysis of blood occurred 3 weeks (second dose) and 6 weeks after treatment start. The study recovered a median of roughly 150,000 T cells per blood sample.

Synthetic TCR analog templates were spiked into all PCRs individually. The data were produced by immunoSEQ multiplex PCR, yet TCRdb's version contains in-frame clones alone and is incomplete. The sample comprises about 30,000 clones, roughly nine tenths of which are singletons, and 8% rests with the top ten. Time point described: peripheral blood 6 weeks after treatment start. This CDR3 has 15 amino acids. The junction had 5 bases not matched to a gene; V was cut back by 1 base and J by 7 bases. Germline-derived CDR1 and CDR2 are LNHNV and YYDKDF (reference sequence). The clonotype originates from a man of 80 years or more with urothelial cancer. The sequencing here drew on PBMCs, taken around atezolizumab (anti-PD-L1) treatment. V gene TRBV15 combines with J gene TRBJ1-2; 11 nucleotides match TRBD1. The CDR3 coding sequence is TGTGCCACCAGCAGAGGCGGACAGGGGGCGATTGGCTACACCTTC. Amino acids: CATSRGGQGAIGYTF.